The 8 T cell receptor beta chains below all came from one sample that was sequenced in a study of human thymus T cells. Sequencing was performed with immunoSEQ multiplex PCR; in TCRdb, only in-frame clones are kept and a portion is missing. The sample shows 55,000 to 70,000 clones, 94% of them seen only once. The sequenced sample consisted of blood. These receptors were collected from a boy younger than two with a congenital heart defect but otherwise immunologically healthy.

This sequence joins TRBV11-2 and TRBJ1-1, with D unresolved. Per the germline V gene, CDR1 is SGHAT and CDR2 is FQNNGV. The CDR3 is made up of 14 amino acids. The ends were cut back, 1 base at V and 0 bases at J, with 6 bases in the middle. CDR3 nucleotides: TGTGCCAGCAGCTTAGCATTGGTGAACACTGAAGCTTTCTTT. This translates into CASSLALVNTEAFF.

CDR3 protein: CAWGTGTRETQYF. DNA for the CDR3: TGTGCCTGGGGGACAGGGACCCGAGAGACCCAGTACTTC. The chain has TRBV30 and TRBJ2-5, with TRBD1 matching 9 bases. The CDR3 covers 13 residues. Trimming cost V 5 bases and J 4 bases; bases outside gene matches: 5. Germline-derived CDR1 and CDR2 are GTSNPN and SVGIG (reference sequence).

This sequence joins TRBV6-1 and TRBJ1-2; D is ambiguous. V lost 5 bases and J lost 5, with 15 bases in between. CDR1 is MNHNS and CDR2 is SASEGT in the germline V gene. The CDR3 is 14 amino acids. Here the CDR3 DNA reads TGTGCCAGCAGTAGAGACCCGGATGGGTATGGCTACACCTTC. It is translated as CASSRDPDGYGYTF.

This clone was found once. V and J are TRBV7-9 and TRBJ2-3; D gene unclear. The CDR3 has 12 amino acids. The V and J ends lost 4 bases and 2 bases respectively, with 4 bases between them. Germline CDR1 SEHNR, CDR2 FQNEAQ (reference sequence). CDR3 sequence reads: CASSSPTDTQYF. The CDR3 nucleotides read TGTGCCAGCAGCTCCCCCACAGATACGCAGTATTTT.

V usage is TRBV5-1 and J usage is TRBJ2-5; D gene ambiguous. The germline V and J ends were trimmed by 1 base and 1 base, with 5 bases remaining between them. This CDR3 spans 13 amino acids. The germline V gene has CDR1 SGHRS and CDR2 YFSETQ. This CDR3 reads CASSLLFQETQYF. The CDR3 DNA follows: TGCGCCAGCAGCTTGCTCTTCCAAGAGACCCAGTACTTC. Filled out from reference TRBV5-1 and TRBJ2-5, the complete variable domain reads KAGVTQTPRYLIKTRGQQVTLSCSPISGHRSVSWYQQTPGQGLQFLFEYFSETQRNKGNFPGRFSGRQFSNSRSEMNVSTLELGDSALYLCASSLLFQETQYFGPGTRLLVL.

The gene calls are TRBV4-1 and TRBJ1-4; no clear D gene. CDR1 and CDR2 from the germline V gene are MGHRA and YSYEKL. The CDR3 extends over 13 amino acids. V shed 4 bases and J shed 10 bases, with 13 bases lying between them. CDR3 in DNA: TGCGCCAGCAGCCCGACCCCCGAGGGAAAACTGTTTTTT. It translates to CASSPTPEGKLFF.

The genes are TRBV6-1 and TRBJ1-2, with a tentative D call TRBD1 (5 bases). Germline CDR1 reads MNHNS; CDR2 reads SASEGT. The CDR3 is 13 amino acids. Trimming cost V 3 bases and J 2 bases, with 7 bases left between them. The CDR3 spells CASSEAGNYGYTF. The CDR3 DNA follows: TGTGCCAGCAGTGAGGCAGGGAACTATGGCTACACCTTC.

V is TRBV5-5 and J is TRBJ2-3; D is perhaps TRBD1 (6 bases). The CDR3 is 16 amino acids. Deletions cut 5 bases from V and 0 bases from J, with 16 bases between. Germline CDR1 SGHKS, CDR2 YYEKEE (reference sequence). The CDR3 DNA reads TGTGCCAGCAGGAAATACAGGGACATAAGCACAGATACGCAGTATTTT. Protein sequence: CASRKYRDISTDTQYF.